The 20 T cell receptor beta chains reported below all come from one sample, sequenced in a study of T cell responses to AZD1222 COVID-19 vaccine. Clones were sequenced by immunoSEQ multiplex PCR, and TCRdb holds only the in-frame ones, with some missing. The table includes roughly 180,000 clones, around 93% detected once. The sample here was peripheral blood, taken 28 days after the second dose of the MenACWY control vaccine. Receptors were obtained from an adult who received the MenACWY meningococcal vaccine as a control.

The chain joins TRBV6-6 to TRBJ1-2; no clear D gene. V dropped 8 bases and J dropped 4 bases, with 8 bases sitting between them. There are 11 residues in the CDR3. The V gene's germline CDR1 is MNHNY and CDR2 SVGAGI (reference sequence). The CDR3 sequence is CASYGGYGYTF. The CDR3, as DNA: TGTGCCAGCTACGGAGGCTATGGCTACACCTTC.

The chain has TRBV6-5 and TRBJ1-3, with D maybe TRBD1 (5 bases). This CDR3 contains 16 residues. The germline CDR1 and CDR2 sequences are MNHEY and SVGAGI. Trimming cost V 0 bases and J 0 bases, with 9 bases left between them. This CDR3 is CASSYSPGISGNTIYF. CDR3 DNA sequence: TGTGCCAGCAGTTACTCTCCAGGGATCTCTGGAAACACCATATATTTT.

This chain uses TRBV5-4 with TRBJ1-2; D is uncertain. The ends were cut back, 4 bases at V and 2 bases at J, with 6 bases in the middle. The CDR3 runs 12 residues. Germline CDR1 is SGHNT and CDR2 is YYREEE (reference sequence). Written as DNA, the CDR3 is TGTGCCAGCAGCGGCGGAAACTATGGCTACACCTTC. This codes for CASSGGNYGYTF.

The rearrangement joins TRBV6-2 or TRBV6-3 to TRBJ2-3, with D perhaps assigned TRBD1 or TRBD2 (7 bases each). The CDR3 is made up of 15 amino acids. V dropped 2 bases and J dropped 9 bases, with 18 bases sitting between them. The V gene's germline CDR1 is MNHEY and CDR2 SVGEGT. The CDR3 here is CASSYGRGQSGTQYF. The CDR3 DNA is TGTGCCAGCAGTTACGGGAGGGGGCAATCAGGGACGCAGTATTTT.

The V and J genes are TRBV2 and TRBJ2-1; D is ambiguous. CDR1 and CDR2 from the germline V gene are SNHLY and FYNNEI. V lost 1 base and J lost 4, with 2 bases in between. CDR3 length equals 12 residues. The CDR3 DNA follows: TGTGCCAGCAGTGAAGGATACAATGAGCAGTTCTTC. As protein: CASSEGYNEQFF.

CDR3 coding DNA: TGTGCCATCCGTATTCCGGGACAGGGGTACGAGCAGTACTTC. Encoded protein: CAIRIPGQGYEQYF. V and J are TRBV2 and TRBJ2-7; 10 bases agree with TRBD1. Trimming cost V 10 bases and J 4 bases; bases outside gene matches: 10. The germline gives CDR1 SNHLY, CDR2 FYNNEI. The CDR3 has 14 residues.

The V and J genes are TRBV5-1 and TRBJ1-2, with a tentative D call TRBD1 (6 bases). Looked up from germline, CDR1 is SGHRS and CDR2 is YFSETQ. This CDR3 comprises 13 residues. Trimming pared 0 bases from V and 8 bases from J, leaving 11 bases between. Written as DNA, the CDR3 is TGCGCCAGCAGCTTGGAACAGGGTGGCGGCTACACCTTC. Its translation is CASSLEQGGGYTF.

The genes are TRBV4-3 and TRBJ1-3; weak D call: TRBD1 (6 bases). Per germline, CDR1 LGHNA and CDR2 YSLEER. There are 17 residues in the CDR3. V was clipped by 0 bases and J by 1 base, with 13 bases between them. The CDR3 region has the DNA TGCGCCAGCAGCCAAGACAGGGGATTTATTTCTGGAAACACCATATATTTT. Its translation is CASSQDRGFISGNTIYF.

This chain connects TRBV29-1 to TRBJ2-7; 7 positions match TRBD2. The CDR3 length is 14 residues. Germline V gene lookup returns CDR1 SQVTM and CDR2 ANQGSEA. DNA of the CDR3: TGCCCACTCCGGGGGGAGGGGACCTCCTACGAGCAGTACTTC. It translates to CPLRGEGTSYEQYF.

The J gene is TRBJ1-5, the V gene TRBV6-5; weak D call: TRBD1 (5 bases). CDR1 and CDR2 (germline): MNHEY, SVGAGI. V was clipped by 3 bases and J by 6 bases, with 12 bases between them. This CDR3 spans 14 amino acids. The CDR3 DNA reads TGTGCCAGCAGTTATGAACTCGGGGGTCAGCCCCAGCATTTT. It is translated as CASSYELGGQPQHF.

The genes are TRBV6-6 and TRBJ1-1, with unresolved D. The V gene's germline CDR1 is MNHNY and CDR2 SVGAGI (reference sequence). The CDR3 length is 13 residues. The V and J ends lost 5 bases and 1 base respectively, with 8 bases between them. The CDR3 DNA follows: TGTGCCAGCAGTATCACAGAGAACACTGAAGCTTTCTTT. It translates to CASSITENTEAFF.

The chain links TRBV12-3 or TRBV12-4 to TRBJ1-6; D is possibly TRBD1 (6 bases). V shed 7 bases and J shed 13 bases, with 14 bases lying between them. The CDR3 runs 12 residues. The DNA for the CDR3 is TGTGCCAGCATGAGGGGGTCATATCCCCTCCACTTT. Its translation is CASMRGSYPLHF.

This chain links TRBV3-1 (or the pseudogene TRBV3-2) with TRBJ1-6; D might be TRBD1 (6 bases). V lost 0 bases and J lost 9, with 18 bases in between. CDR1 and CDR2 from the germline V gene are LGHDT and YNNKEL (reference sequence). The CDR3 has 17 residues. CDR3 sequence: CASSQDSGGAGFSPLHF. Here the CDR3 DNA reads TGTGCCAGCAGCCAAGATTCCGGGGGGGCAGGATTTTCACCCCTCCACTTT.

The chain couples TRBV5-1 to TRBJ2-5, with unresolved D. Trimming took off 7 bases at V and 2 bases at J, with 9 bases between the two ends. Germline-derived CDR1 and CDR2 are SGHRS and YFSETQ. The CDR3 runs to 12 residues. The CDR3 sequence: CASGIIQETQYF. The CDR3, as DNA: TGCGCCAGCGGAATAATTCAAGAGACCCAGTACTTC.

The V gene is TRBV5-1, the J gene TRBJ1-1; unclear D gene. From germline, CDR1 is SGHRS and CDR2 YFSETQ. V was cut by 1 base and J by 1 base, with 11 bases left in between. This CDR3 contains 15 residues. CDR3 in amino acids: CASSLMDGRNTEAFF. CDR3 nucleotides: TGCGCCAGCAGCTTGATGGACGGGCGGAACACTGAAGCTTTCTTT.

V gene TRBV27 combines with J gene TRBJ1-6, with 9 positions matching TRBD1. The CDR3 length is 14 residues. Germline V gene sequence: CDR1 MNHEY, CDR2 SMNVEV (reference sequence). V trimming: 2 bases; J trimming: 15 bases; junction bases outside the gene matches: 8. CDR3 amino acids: CASSLAGQGGLLHF. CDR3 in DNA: TGTGCCAGCAGTTTAGCGGGACAGGGAGGCCTCCTCCACTTT.

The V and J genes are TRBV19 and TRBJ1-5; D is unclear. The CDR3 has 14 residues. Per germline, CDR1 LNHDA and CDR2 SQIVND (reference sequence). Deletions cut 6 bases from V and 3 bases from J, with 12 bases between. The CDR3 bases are TGTGCCAGTAGAGGACGGACCCTCAATCAGCCCCAGCATTTT. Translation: CASRGRTLNQPQHF.

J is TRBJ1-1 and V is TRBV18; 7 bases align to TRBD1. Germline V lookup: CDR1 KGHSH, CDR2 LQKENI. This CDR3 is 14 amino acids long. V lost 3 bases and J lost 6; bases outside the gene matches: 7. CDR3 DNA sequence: TGTGCCAGCTCACCGCAAGGACAGGTATCTGAAGCTTTCTTT. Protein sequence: CASSPQGQVSEAFF.

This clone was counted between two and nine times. The CDR3 DNA sequence: TGTGCCAGCAGCCAAGAGCTAGCGGGGGTGAGGAATGAGCAGTTCTTC. It specifies CASSQELAGVRNEQFF. The chain carries TRBV4-2 and TRBJ2-1; 10 bases fit TRBD2. Germline CDR1 is LGHNA and CDR2 is YNFKEQ. The CDR3 is 16 amino acids. V was clipped by 0 bases and J by 7 bases; unmatched bases: 6.

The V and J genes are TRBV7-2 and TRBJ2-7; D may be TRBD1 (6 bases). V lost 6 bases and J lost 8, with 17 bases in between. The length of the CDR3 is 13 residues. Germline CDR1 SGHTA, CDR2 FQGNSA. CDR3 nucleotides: TGTGCCAGCAGAGAAACACAGGGTTACCAGCAGTACTTC. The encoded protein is CASRETQGYQQYF.